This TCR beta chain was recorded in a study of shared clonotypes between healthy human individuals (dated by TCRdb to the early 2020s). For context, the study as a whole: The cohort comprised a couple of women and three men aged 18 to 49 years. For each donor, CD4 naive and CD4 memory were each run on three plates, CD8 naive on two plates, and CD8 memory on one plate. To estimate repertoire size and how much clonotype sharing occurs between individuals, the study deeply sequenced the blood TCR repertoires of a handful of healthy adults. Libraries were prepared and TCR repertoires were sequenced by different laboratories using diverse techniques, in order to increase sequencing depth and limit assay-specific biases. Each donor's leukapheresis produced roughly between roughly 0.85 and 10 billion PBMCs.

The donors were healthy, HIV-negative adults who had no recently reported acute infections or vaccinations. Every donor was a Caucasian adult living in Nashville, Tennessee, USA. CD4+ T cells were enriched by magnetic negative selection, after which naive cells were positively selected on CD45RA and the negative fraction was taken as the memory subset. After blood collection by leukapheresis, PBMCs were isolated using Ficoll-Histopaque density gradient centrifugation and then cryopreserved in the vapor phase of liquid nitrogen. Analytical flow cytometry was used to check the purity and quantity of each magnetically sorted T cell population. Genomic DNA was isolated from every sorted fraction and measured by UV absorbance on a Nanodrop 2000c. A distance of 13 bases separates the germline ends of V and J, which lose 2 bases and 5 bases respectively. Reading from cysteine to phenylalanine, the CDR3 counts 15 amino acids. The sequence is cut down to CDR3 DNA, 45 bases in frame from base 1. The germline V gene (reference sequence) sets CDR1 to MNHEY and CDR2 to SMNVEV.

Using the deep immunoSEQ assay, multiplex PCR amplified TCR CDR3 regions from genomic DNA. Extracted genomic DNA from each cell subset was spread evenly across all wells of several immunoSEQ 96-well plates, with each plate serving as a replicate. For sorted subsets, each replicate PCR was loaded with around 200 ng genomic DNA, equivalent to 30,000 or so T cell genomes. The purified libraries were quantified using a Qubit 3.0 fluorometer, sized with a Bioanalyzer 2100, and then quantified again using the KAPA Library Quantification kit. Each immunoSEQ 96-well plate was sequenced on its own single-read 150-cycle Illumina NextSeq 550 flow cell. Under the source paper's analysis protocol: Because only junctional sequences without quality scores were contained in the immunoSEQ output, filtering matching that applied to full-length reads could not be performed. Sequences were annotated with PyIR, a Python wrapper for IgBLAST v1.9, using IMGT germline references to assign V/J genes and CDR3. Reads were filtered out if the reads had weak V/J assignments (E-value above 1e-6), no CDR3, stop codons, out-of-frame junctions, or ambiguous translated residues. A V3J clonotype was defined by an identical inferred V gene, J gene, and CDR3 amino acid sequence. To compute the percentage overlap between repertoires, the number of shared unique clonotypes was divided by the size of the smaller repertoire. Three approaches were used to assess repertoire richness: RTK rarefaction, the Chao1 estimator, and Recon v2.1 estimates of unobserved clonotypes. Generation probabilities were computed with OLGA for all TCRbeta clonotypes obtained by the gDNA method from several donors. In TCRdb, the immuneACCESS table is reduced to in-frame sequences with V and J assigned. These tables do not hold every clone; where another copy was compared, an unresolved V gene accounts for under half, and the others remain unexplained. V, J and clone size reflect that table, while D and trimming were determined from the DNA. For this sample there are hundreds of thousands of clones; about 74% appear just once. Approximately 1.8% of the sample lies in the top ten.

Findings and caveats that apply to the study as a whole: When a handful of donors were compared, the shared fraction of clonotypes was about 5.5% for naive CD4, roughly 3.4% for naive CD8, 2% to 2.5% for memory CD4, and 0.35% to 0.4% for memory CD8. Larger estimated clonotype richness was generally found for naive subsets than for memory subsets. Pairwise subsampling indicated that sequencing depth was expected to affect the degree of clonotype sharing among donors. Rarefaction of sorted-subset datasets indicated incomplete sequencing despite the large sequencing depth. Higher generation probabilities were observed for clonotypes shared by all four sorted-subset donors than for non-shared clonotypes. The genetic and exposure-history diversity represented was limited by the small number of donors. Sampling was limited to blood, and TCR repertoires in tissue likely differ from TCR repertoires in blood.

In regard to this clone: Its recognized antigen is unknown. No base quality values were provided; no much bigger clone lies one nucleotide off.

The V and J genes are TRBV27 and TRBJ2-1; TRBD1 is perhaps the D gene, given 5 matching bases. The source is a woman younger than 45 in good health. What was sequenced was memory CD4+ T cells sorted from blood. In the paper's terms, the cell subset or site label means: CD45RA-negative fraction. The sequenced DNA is TGTGCCAGCAGTTTAACGTATCAGGGCCACAATGAGCAGTTCTTC. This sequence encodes CASSLTYQGHNEQFF.